This entry lists 17 T cell receptor beta chains sequenced from one sample in a study of blood T cell repertoires in COVID-19. Measured with immunoSEQ multiplex PCR; TCRdb has only the in-frame clones, and not every one. The repertoire includes roughly 43,000 clones, more than 65% of them detected once, and 20% to 30% sits in the top ten. Sequenced sample: peripheral blood. Receptor source: a woman aged 55-70 years with acute or convalescent COVID-19.

The chain combines TRBV30 with TRBJ2-7, with D tentatively TRBD2 (5 bases). Germline V gene data show CDR1 as GTSNPN and CDR2 as SVGIG (reference sequence). V was pared by 0 bases and J by 3 bases, with 12 bases between. There are 14 residues in the CDR3. CDR3 protein: CAWSVSPGGYEQYF. The CDR3 DNA follows: TGTGCCTGGAGTGTATCTCCAGGAGGCTACGAGCAGTACTTC.

The V gene is TRBV5-4, the J gene TRBJ2-3, with 8 nucleotides matching TRBD2. The germline CDR1 and CDR2 sequences are SGHNT and YYREEE (reference sequence). This CDR3 region has 16 residues. J lost 1 base, V lost 0 bases, and 4 bases had no gene match. As DNA, the CDR3 is TGTGCCAGCAGCTTGGATCGGCGGGGGGGCACAGATACGCAGTATTTT. This encodes CASSLDRRGGTDTQYF.

This clone appeared a few times. J is TRBJ2-1 and V is TRBV6-4; tentative D call: TRBD2 (7 bases). Germline V CDR1 and CDR2: MRHNA, SNTAGT. The ends were cut back, 0 bases at V and 9 bases at J, with 15 bases in the middle. This CDR3 is built from 15 residues. CDR3 sequence reads: CASSDSAGASGEQFF. The CDR3 DNA reads TGTGCCAGCAGTGACTCTGCGGGGGCGAGTGGTGAGCAGTTCTTC.

The chain uses TRBV6-5 and TRBJ1-1; D uncertain. The CDR3 loop spans 13 amino acids. CDR1 is MNHEY and CDR2 is SVGAGI in the germline V gene. V was pared by 7 bases and J by 2 bases, with 11 bases between. The CDR3 protein is CASNFGQNTEAFF. The CDR3, as DNA: TGTGCCAGCAATTTTGGCCAAAACACTGAAGCTTTCTTT.

This chain connects TRBV19 to TRBJ2-2; no definite D call. V gave up 8 bases and J gave up 6 bases, with 16 bases separating them. In germline, CDR1 is LNHDA, CDR2 SQIVND (reference sequence). This CDR3 is built from 14 residues. Written as DNA, the CDR3 is TGTGCCAGTGGTGTACACCCAGGCCCCGGGGAGCTGTTTTTT. Amino acids: CASGVHPGPGELFF.

This rearrangement joins TRBV5-1 to TRBJ1-3, with D unresolved. V lost 0 bases and J lost 3, with 13 bases in between. Germline assignment: CDR1 SGHRS and CDR2 YFSETQ. The CDR3 is 16 residues long. The DNA of the CDR3 is TGCGCCAGCAGCTTGGGACACCCGGCGGGTGGAAACACCATATATTTT. It translates to CASSLGHPAGGNTIYF.

The V call is TRBV5-1, the J call TRBJ2-1; D is perhaps TRBD1 (6 bases). V was trimmed by 4 bases and J by 0 bases, leaving 8 bases between them. CDR1 is SGHRS, CDR2 YFSETQ, per germline. The CDR3 is 14 amino acids. DNA for the CDR3: TGCGCCAGCAGCGCGGACAGCTCCTACAATGAGCAGTTCTTC. As protein: CASSADSSYNEQFF.

The chain employs TRBV27 and TRBJ1-2; D may be TRBD1 (5 bases). The CDR3 is 15 amino acids. CDR1 and CDR2 (germline): MNHEY, SMNVEV (reference sequence). V was pared by 3 bases and J by 7 bases, with 18 bases between. The chain's CDR3 is CASSFTGAYVGGYTF. CDR3 DNA sequence: TGTGCCAGCAGTTTCACAGGTGCATACGTCGGTGGCTACACCTTC.

The chain uses TRBV7-9 and TRBJ2-2, with D perhaps TRBD2 (5 bases). Germline V gives CDR1 SEHNR, CDR2 FQNEAQ (reference sequence). V lost 2 bases and J lost 7, with 8 bases in between. The CDR3 has 13 residues. CDR3 in amino acids: CASSLFSGGELFF. The CDR3 nucleotides read TGTGCCAGCAGCTTATTCAGCGGCGGGGAGCTGTTTTTT. Variable domain in full (rest from reference TRBV7-9 and TRBJ2-2): DTGVSQNPRHKITKRGQNVTFRCDPISEHNRLYWYRQTLGQGPEFLTYFQNEAQLEKSRLLSDRFSAERPKGSFSTLEIQRTEQGDSAMYLCASSLFSGGELFFGEGSRLTVL.

This CDR3 is CASSPPPGQGGYGYTF. DNA for the CDR3: TGCGCCAGCAGCCCCCCCCCGGGACAGGGTGGATATGGCTACACCTTC. V is TRBV4-1 and J is TRBJ1-2; 9 bases map to TRBD1. The CDR3 has 16 residues. Germline CDR1 MGHRA, CDR2 YSYEKL. V lost 4 bases and J lost 5; bases outside the gene matches: 11.

V and J are TRBV5-6 and TRBJ2-3; 8 bases agree with TRBD2. From germline, CDR1 is SGHDT and CDR2 YYEEEE. V lost 4 bases and J lost 2; bases outside the gene matches: 12. The CDR3 length is 17 residues. As DNA, the CDR3 is TGTGCCAGCAGCCCCGGGGGGGGACTGCCACCCACAGATACGCAGTATTTT. Translation gives CASSPGGGLPPTDTQYF. The variable domain in full, completed from reference TRBV5-6 and TRBJ2-3, reads DAGVTQSPTHLIKTRGQQVTLRCSPKSGHDTVSWYQQALGQGPQFIFQYYEEEERQRGNFPDRFSGHQFPNYSSELNVNALLLGDSALYLCASSPGGGLPPTDTQYFGPGTRLTVL.

This rearrangement joins TRBV7-8 to TRBJ2-2; 9 nucleotides agree with TRBD1. CDR3 length: 15 amino acids. V shed 5 bases and J 6 bases; nucleotides not matched to a gene: 7. Germline loops: CDR1 SGHVS, CDR2 FQNEAQ. CDR3 coding DNA: TGTGCCAGCAGCCCGCCGGACAGGGGTCCCGGGGAGCTGTTTTTT. Translation gives CASSPPDRGPGELFF.

V is TRBV7-3 and J is TRBJ1-6; TRBD1 might be the D (5 bases). Per germline, CDR1 SGHTA and CDR2 FQGTGA. The V end was cut by 5 bases, the J end by 13 bases, with 21 bases between. The CDR3 consists of 15 residues. CDR3 in amino acids: CASSNPRDGGFPLHF. CDR3 sequence (DNA): TGTGCCAGCAGCAACCCCCGGGACGGGGGGTTTCCCCTCCACTTT.

This sequence joins TRBV14 and TRBJ2-1; TRBD1 matches 7 bases. The CDR3 runs 13 residues. The trim removed 0 bases at V and 14 bases at J, leaving 7 bases unmatched. Per germline, CDR1 SGHDN and CDR2 FVKESK. CDR3 sequence: CASSQERAGGEFF. The DNA for the CDR3 is TGTGCCAGCAGCCAAGAAAGGGCAGGGGGTGAGTTCTTC.

The chain uses TRBV7-6 and TRBJ2-1; 8 bases align to TRBD1. The junction had 8 bases not matched to a gene; V was cut back by 4 bases and J by 6 bases. This CDR3 has 15 amino acids. CDR1 is SGHVS and CDR2 is FNYEAQ in the germline V gene. The CDR3 DNA reads as TGTGCCAGCAGCTCCTCAGGGGGCTCGAGCAATGAGCAGTTCTTC. This encodes CASSSSGGSSNEQFF.

This clone was counted once. This chain links TRBV11-2 with TRBJ2-3; 7 bases map to TRBD1. Germline V CDR1 and CDR2: SGHAT, FQNNGV. With 3 bases clipped from V and 3 bases from J, the junction kept 9 bases outside the gene matches. This CDR3 is built from 16 residues. The CDR3, as DNA: TGTGCCAGCAGCTTCTTTACAGGGGCCAAGACAGATACGCAGTATTTT. It specifies CASSFFTGAKTDTQYF. Complete variable domain (other parts from reference TRBV11-2 and TRBJ2-3): EAGVAQSPRYKIIEKRQSVAFWCNPISGHATLYWYQQILGQGPKLLIQFQNNGVVDDSQLPKDRFSAERLKGVDSTLKIQPAKLEDSAVYLCASSFFTGAKTDTQYFGPGTRLTVL.

The chain has TRBV9 and TRBJ2-7; 10 positions match TRBD1. The germline V gene has CDR1 SGDLS and CDR2 YYNGEE. The CDR3 length is 17 residues. The J segment lost 0 bases and the V segment lost 2 bases, leaving 8 bases of the junction unmatched. CDR3 bases: TGTGCCAGCAGCGTGGGGTTGAGGACAGGGGGCTCCTACGAGCAGTACTTC. Encoded protein: CASSVGLRTGGSYEQYF.